What follows describes a single TCR beta chain. This sample is part of a study of T-cell reconstitution after alpha-beta-depleted transplantation in children. Unique molecular identifiers tagged the TCRbeta library. TCRdb reprocessed the PCR reads with MiXCR, giving one entry per CDR3 protein. The repertoire holds a few hundred thousand distinct CDR3 sequences, with roughly an eighth as singletons. The CDR3 spans 17 residues. Trimming removed 3 bases from V and 8 bases from J; junction bases left unmatched: 17. CDR1 SGHDT and CDR2 YYEEEE come from the germline V gene. The chain recombines TRBV5-6 with TRBJ1-1; 9 nucleotides match TRBD1. This TCR was sampled from a human donor who donated a stem cell graft to a child with combined immunodeficiency. Sequenced material: PBMCs from the stem cell graft donor, taken from the stem cell graft. This CDR3 reads CASSSYRYTGGLVEAFF. CDR3 DNA: TGTGCCAGCAGCTCCTATCGCTACACAGGGGGCCTTGTGGAAGCTTTCTTT.